This TCR beta chain comes out of a study of blood T cell repertoires in COVID-19. This clone was picked up a small number of times. This CDR3 spans 16 amino acids. Trimming cost V 4 bases and J 0 bases; bases outside gene matches: 7. The germline V gene encodes CDR1 SGHRS and CDR2 YFSETQ. Sequencing was performed with immunoSEQ multiplex PCR; in TCRdb, only in-frame clones are kept and a portion is missing. The sample contains roughly 180,000 clones, 65% to 85% of which appear only once. This sequence was found in a man in his 60s with active or convalescent COVID-19. The rearrangement joins TRBV5-1 to TRBJ2-3; 8 nucleotides agree with TRBD2. Sequencing was carried out using peripheral blood. CDR3 protein: CASSTLSSGSTDTQYF. In DNA form, the CDR3 reads TGCGCCAGCAGCACCCTATCTAGCGGGAGCACAGATACGCAGTATTTT.